Listed below are T cell receptor beta chains from one sample, sequenced in a study of follicular helper T cells after annual influenza vaccination. Sequencing used immunoSEQ multiplex PCR; TCRdb keeps in-frame clones, though not all of them. Of roughly 9,700 clones detected, around 78% appear once; the ten largest clones hold about 0.36%. Sequenced material: CXCR5- memory CD4+ T cells sorted from blood, taken 7 days after influenza vaccination. These receptors were taken from an adult who received the influenza vaccine. The CDR3 runs from the conserved cysteine through the conserved F or W. Fields, in order: D gene, J gene, clone size, V gene, CDR3 protein, CDR3 DNA. The D gene is left open where the match is weak. Not all rows give a size; the values are once, few, many and, for expanded clones, a class.

d_gene: NA; j_gene: TRBJ2-5; abundance: NA; v_gene: TRBV28; CDR3aa: CASSRWGDRETQYF; CDR3nt: TGTGCCAGCAGTCGCTGGGGGGACCGGGAGACCCAGTACTTC
d_gene: NA; j_gene: TRBJ2-7; abundance: NA; v_gene: TRBV6-1; CDR3aa: CASSESPVYYEQYF; CDR3nt: TGTGCCAGCAGTGAATCACCAGTCTACTACGAGCAGTACTTC
d_gene: TRBD1; j_gene: TRBJ2-1; abundance: NA; v_gene: TRBV18; CDR3aa: CASSLGGPYNEQFF; CDR3nt: TGTGCCAGCTCATTAGGGGGCCCCTACAATGAGCAGTTCTTC
d_gene: NA; j_gene: TRBJ2-3; abundance: once; v_gene: TRBV10-3; CDR3aa: CAIGIERAFSTDTQYF; CDR3nt: TGTGCCATCGGCATAGAGCGGGCGTTTAGCACAGATACGCAGTATTTT
d_gene: NA; j_gene: TRBJ2-2; abundance: NA; v_gene: TRBV5-1; CDR3aa: CASSLNANTGELFF; CDR3nt: TGCGCCAGCAGCTTGAATGCCAACACCGGGGAGCTGTTTTTT
d_gene: TRBD2; j_gene: TRBJ2-1; abundance: NA; v_gene: TRBV5-1; CDR3aa: CASSLASTSYHEQFF; CDR3nt: TGCGCCAGCAGCTTGGCCTCGACTAGCTACCATGAGCAGTTCTTC
d_gene: NA; j_gene: TRBJ2-4; abundance: NA; v_gene: TRBV11-2; CDR3aa: CASSSEEFSIQYF; CDR3nt: TGTGCCAGCAGCTCTGAGGAGTTCAGCATTCAGTACTTC
d_gene: NA; j_gene: TRBJ2-5; abundance: NA; v_gene: TRBV9; CDR3aa: CASSVETSIVGTQYF; CDR3nt: TGTGCCAGCAGCGTAGAAACCTCGATTGTTGGGACCCAGTACTTC
d_gene: TRBD1; j_gene: TRBJ2-6; abundance: NA; v_gene: TRBV28; CDR3aa: CASTSGGTGANVLTF; CDR3nt: TGTGCCAGCACCTCAGGGGGCACTGGGGCCAACGTCCTGACTTTC
d_gene: NA; j_gene: TRBJ1-6; abundance: NA; v_gene: TRBV28; CDR3aa: CASRGPGTPIAGYNSPLHF; CDR3nt: TGTGCCAGCAGAGGCCCCGGGACTCCGATCGCGGGCTATAATTCACCCCTCCACTTT
d_gene: NA; j_gene: TRBJ1-4; abundance: NA; v_gene: TRBV28; CDR3aa: CARNTRAATNEKLFF; CDR3nt: TGTGCCAGGAACACTCGGGCCGCAACTAATGAAAAACTGTTTTTT
d_gene: TRBD1; j_gene: TRBJ2-3; abundance: NA; v_gene: TRBV2; CDR3aa: CASSGQGAPDTQYF; CDR3nt: TGTGCCAGCAGTGGACAGGGGGCCCCAGATACGCAGTATTTT
d_gene: TRBD2; j_gene: TRBJ2-3; abundance: NA; v_gene: TRBV5-4; CDR3aa: CASSLGLAGLTDTQYF; CDR3nt: TGTGCCAGCAGCTTGGGGCTAGCGGGTCTCACAGATACGCAGTATTTT
d_gene: TRBD1; j_gene: TRBJ1-2; abundance: NA; v_gene: TRBV7-2; CDR3aa: CASSLRGTYYGYTF; CDR3nt: TGTGCCAGCAGCCTCAGGGGGACCTACTATGGCTACACCTTC
d_gene: TRBD1; j_gene: TRBJ1-1; abundance: NA; v_gene: TRBV6-1; CDR3aa: CASSDRVTEAFF; CDR3nt: TGTGCCAGCAGCGACAGGGTCACTGAAGCTTTCTTT
d_gene: TRBD1; j_gene: TRBJ1-2; abundance: NA; v_gene: TRBV7-2; CDR3aa: CAEQGANYGYTF; CDR3nt: TGTGCCGAACAGGGGGCTAACTATGGCTACACCTTC
d_gene: NA; j_gene: TRBJ1-3; abundance: NA; v_gene: TRBV7-2; CDR3aa: CASSYQAGNTIYF; CDR3nt: TGTGCCAGCAGCTATCAGGCTGGAAACACCATATATTTT
d_gene: NA; j_gene: TRBJ2-7; abundance: few; v_gene: TRBV27; CDR3aa: CASSFRQTYEQYF; CDR3nt: TGTGCCAGCAGTTTCCGACAAACCTACGAGCAGTACTTC
d_gene: NA; j_gene: TRBJ1-3; abundance: NA; v_gene: TRBV7-9; CDR3aa: CASSLVAAGNTIYF; CDR3nt: TGTGCCAGCAGCTTAGTTGCAGCTGGAAACACCATATATTTT
d_gene: NA; j_gene: TRBJ2-1; abundance: NA; v_gene: TRBV5-1; CDR3aa: CASTWRAVAVSYNEQFF; CDR3nt: TGCGCCAGCACCTGGCGGGCCGTAGCGGTCTCCTACAATGAGCAGTTCTTC
d_gene: NA; j_gene: TRBJ1-2; abundance: NA; v_gene: TRBV6-5; CDR3aa: CASSYSRGDYGYTF; CDR3nt: TGTGCCAGCAGTTACAGCAGGGGTGACTATGGCTACACCTTC
d_gene: TRBD1; j_gene: TRBJ2-3; abundance: NA; v_gene: TRBV7-2; CDR3aa: CASSLGAAGQGSDTQYF; CDR3nt: TGTGCCAGCAGCTTGGGGGCGGCGGGACAGGGTTCAGATACGCAGTATTTT
d_gene: NA; j_gene: TRBJ1-5; abundance: few; v_gene: TRBV18; CDR3aa: CASSPEGLGNQPQHF; CDR3nt: TGTGCCAGCTCACCCGAGGGCCTGGGCAATCAGCCCCAGCATTTT
d_gene: TRBD1; j_gene: TRBJ2-5; abundance: NA; v_gene: TRBV19; CDR3aa: CASSKDRGETQYF; CDR3nt: TGTGCCAGTAGTAAGGACAGGGGAGAGACCCAGTACTTC
d_gene: NA; j_gene: TRBJ1-6; abundance: NA; v_gene: TRBV19; CDR3aa: CASTVGGGSSPLHF; CDR3nt: TGTGCCAGTACGGTCGGGGGGGGCTCTTCACCCCTCCACTTT
d_gene: NA; j_gene: TRBJ2-5; abundance: NA; v_gene: TRBV5-1; CDR3aa: CASSPGPGETQYF; CDR3nt: TGCGCCAGCAGCCCGGGTCCCGGAGAGACCCAGTACTTC
d_gene: NA; j_gene: TRBJ2-2; abundance: NA; v_gene: TRBV6-1; CDR3aa: CASRRGTGELFF; CDR3nt: TGTGCCAGCAGAAGGGGGACCGGGGAGCTGTTTTTT
d_gene: TRBD2; j_gene: TRBJ2-3; abundance: NA; v_gene: TRBV4-1; CDR3aa: CASSQPGLAGPRDGTDTQYF; CDR3nt: TGCGCCAGCAGCCAACCGGGACTAGCGGGTCCTCGGGATGGCACAGATACGCAGTATTTT
d_gene: NA; j_gene: TRBJ1-2; abundance: NA; v_gene: TRBV5-5; CDR3aa: CASISPGRVYGYTF; CDR3nt: TGTGCCAGCATCTCACCGGGCCGAGTATATGGCTACACCTTC
d_gene: NA; j_gene: TRBJ2-7; abundance: NA; v_gene: TRBV6-1; CDR3aa: CASSALASYEQYF; CDR3nt: TGTGCCAGCAGTGCTCTAGCCTCCTACGAGCAGTACTTC
d_gene: NA; j_gene: TRBJ1-2; abundance: NA; v_gene: TRBV4-1; CDR3aa: CASSQDTGTRGYTF; CDR3nt: TGCGCCAGCAGCCAAGATACGGGAACTCGAGGCTACACCTTC
d_gene: TRBD2; j_gene: TRBJ2-3; abundance: NA; v_gene: TRBV4-3; CDR3aa: CASSQEYGGAGDTQYF; CDR3nt: TGCGCCAGCAGCCAAGAGTACGGGGGGGCCGGAGATACGCAGTATTTT
d_gene: NA; j_gene: TRBJ1-3; abundance: NA; v_gene: TRBV29-1; CDR3aa: CSVAGPSSGNTIYF; CDR3nt: TGCAGCGTTGCGGGGCCGAGCTCTGGAAACACCATATATTTT
d_gene: NA; j_gene: TRBJ2-4; abundance: NA; v_gene: TRBV5-4; CDR3aa: CASSLGGLAKNIQYF; CDR3nt: TGTGCCAGCAGCTTGGGAGGGTTAGCCAAAAACATTCAGTACTTC
d_gene: NA; j_gene: TRBJ2-7; abundance: NA; v_gene: TRBV28; CDR3aa: CASTIRPGTQTYEQYF; CDR3nt: TGTGCCAGCACCATCCGGCCCGGGACACAAACCTACGAGCAGTACTTC
d_gene: NA; j_gene: TRBJ1-1; abundance: NA; v_gene: TRBV4-3; CDR3aa: CASSQEFPENTEAFF; CDR3nt: TGCGCCAGCAGCCAAGAATTTCCAGAGAACACTGAAGCTTTCTTT